This T cell receptor (beta chain) was captured by sequencing in a study of blood T cells in healthy people across ages. The overall study: Template-switching capture recovered about one barcoded beta molecule per two T cells. Broader study findings: Estimated diversity that came from one million T cells was considered an underestimate. TCR beta diversity tracked closely with naive T cell percentage.

Primed by a sample-barcoded 5' primer and a J-beta primer mix, a second PCR proceeded for 7 to 11 cycles. Each cDNA was tagged by a template-switch adaptor containing 12 random nucleotides. TCRdb used MiXCR to reprocess the 5' RACE reads, holding one entry per CDR3 protein. Among roughly 650,000 distinct CDR3 sequences listed, 32% were seen once. In this sample, this clonotype turned up many times. Its cognate antigen is unknown. Looked up from germline, CDR1 is MNHEY and CDR2 is SVGAGI. V lost 2 bases, J lost 5 bases, and 15 bases stayed unmatched. The CDR3 runs to 19 residues. J is TRBJ2-1 and V is TRBV6-5; 10 nucleotides line up with TRBD2. The TCR originated in an elderly woman in good health. The sequenced sample was blood. The CDR3 protein is CASSYTRGLSGGAHNEQFF. CDR3 DNA: TGTGCCAGCAGTTACACCCGTGGTTTGAGCGGGGGGGCCCACAATGAGCAGTTCTTC.